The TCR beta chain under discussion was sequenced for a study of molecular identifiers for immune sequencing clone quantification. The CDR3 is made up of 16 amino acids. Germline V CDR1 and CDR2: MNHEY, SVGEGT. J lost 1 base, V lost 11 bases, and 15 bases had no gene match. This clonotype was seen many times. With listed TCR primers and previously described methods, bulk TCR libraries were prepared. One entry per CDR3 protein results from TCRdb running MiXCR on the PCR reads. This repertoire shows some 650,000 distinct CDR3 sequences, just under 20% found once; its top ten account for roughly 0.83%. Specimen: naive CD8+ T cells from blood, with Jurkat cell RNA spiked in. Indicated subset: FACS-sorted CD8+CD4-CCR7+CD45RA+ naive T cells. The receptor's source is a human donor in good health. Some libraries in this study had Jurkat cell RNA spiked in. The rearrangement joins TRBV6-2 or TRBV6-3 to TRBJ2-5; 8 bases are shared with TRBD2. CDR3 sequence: CAGAGRDDVPQETQYF. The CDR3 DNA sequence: TGTGCCGGAGCCGGGAGGGACGACGTCCCCCAAGAGACCCAGTACTTC.